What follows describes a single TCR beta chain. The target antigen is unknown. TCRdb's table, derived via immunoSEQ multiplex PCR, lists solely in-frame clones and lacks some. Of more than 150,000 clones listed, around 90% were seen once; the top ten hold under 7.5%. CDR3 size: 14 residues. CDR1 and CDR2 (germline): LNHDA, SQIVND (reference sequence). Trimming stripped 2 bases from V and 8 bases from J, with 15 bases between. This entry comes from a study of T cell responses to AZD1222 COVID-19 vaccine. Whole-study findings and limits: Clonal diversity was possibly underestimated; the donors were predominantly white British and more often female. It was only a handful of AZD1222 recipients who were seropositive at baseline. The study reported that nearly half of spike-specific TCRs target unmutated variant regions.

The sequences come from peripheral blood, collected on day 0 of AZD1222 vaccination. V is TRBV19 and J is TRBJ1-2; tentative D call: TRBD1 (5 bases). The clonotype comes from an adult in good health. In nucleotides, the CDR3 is TGTGCCAGTAGTATAACCTGGCAGGGCCGAGGCTACACCTTC. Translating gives CASSITWQGRGYTF.